A single sample gave rise to the 12 T cell receptor beta chains below, sequenced in a study of cytomegalovirus exposure and HLA in healthy donors. PCR primers comprised 60 Vbeta and 13 Jbeta primers. Sequenced by immunoSEQ multiplex PCR; TCRdb stores in-frame clones only, minus some. The sample consists of under 150,000 clones, around two thirds of them appearing once. The sequenced sample was PBMCs. These receptors originate from a human donor in good health.

The V and J genes are TRBV5-6 and TRBJ1-1, with a tentative D call TRBD1 (5 bases). Looked up from germline, CDR1 is SGHDT and CDR2 is YYEEEE. This CDR3 has 17 residues. Trimming shortened V by 0 bases and J by 0 bases, and 15 bases separated the two germline ends. In DNA, the CDR3 is TGTGCCAGCAGCTTGGTCACTGGGGGGATCTTGAACACTGAAGCTTTCTTT. This gives the protein CASSLVTGGILNTEAFF.

As regards this clone: The germline gene is not matched at one end of the junction; a read error may be the cause. The V gene is TRBV7-9, the J gene TRBJ2-6, with D perhaps TRBD1 (6 bases). CDR3 length: 17 residues. Germline CDR1 SEHNR, CDR2 FQNEAQ (reference sequence). CDR3 protein: CSSSFLPGQSGANVLTF. In DNA form, the CDR3 reads TGTTCCAGCAGCTTTCTCCCCGGACAGTCTGGGGCCAACGTCCTGACTTTC.

This chain connects TRBV5-1 to TRBJ2-6, with D tentatively TRBD2 (6 bases). The CDR3 length is 18 residues. Germline CDR1 and CDR2: SGHRS and YFSETQ. With 0 bases removed from V and 1 base from J, the gap between germline ends came to 14 bases. CDR3 loop: CASSLGGAQGSGANVLTF. The CDR3 DNA reads as TGCGCCAGCAGCTTGGGCGGGGCCCAAGGGTCTGGGGCCAACGTCCTGACTTTC.

The genes are TRBV7-2 and TRBJ1-1; tentative D call: TRBD1 (5 bases). Per the germline V gene, CDR1 is SGHTA and CDR2 is FQGNSA. V lost 5 bases and J 0 bases, leaving 13 bases between the germline ends. This CDR3 region has 15 residues. The CDR3 bases are TGTGCCAGCAGCAACTGGACATCGTTGAACACTGAAGCTTTCTTT. Protein: CASSNWTSLNTEAFF.

This clone was seen once. The V call is TRBV2, the J call TRBJ1-1; D gene uncertain. The CDR3 totals 14 residues. The germline V gene encodes CDR1 SNHLY and CDR2 FYNNEI. The ends were cut back, 6 bases at V and 3 bases at J, with 14 bases in the middle. CDR3 sequence (DNA): TGTGCCAGCAGGAGAGGGTTCACCGACACTGAAGCTTTCTTT. As protein: CASRRGFTDTEAFF.

The CDR3 DNA is TGTGCCAGGGGCCCTGGTGCTTTCTTT. Translating gives CARGPGAFF. The chain is built from TRBV7-3 and TRBJ1-1; D is unresolved. Trimming cost V 9 bases and J 11 bases, with 10 bases left between them. The CDR3 consists of 9 residues. The germline gives CDR1 SGHTA, CDR2 FQGTGA. The entire variable domain, with the rest obtained from reference TRBV7-3 and TRBJ1-1, is as follows: GAGVSQTPSNKVTEKGKYVELRCDPISGHTALYWYRQSLGQGPEFLIYFQGTGAADDSGLPNDRFFAVRPEGSVSTLKIQRTERGDSAVYLCARGPGAFFGQGTRLTVV.

The V gene is TRBV6-5, the J gene TRBJ2-5, with 9 bases fitting TRBD2. The CDR3 is 16 amino acids. Germline CDR1 reads MNHEY; CDR2 reads SVGAGI. Losses at the gene ends were 2 bases for V and 7 bases for J; bases not matched to a gene: 11. The CDR3 loop is CASSYEERGALGTQYF. For the CDR3, the DNA is TGTGCCAGCAGTTACGAGGAGCGGGGGGCACTGGGGACCCAGTACTTC.

The chain uses TRBV12-5 and TRBJ2-3, with 8 nucleotides matching TRBD1. Trimming took 7 bases from V and 6 from J; bases not matched to a gene: 12. The germline V gene has CDR1 LGHNT and CDR2 FRNRAP. This CDR3 is 15 amino acids long. The CDR3 sequence: CASARRGQESDTQYF. The CDR3, as DNA: TGTGCTAGTGCCCGAAGGGGACAGGAATCCGATACGCAGTATTTT.

The chain couples TRBV18 to TRBJ2-4; D is possibly TRBD1 (5 bases). Between the trimmed V and J ends, which lost 4 bases and 4 bases, there was a span of 5 bases. Germline V CDR1 and CDR2: KGHSH, LQKENI. This CDR3 comprises 12 residues. The CDR3 DNA is TGTGCCAGCTCACAGGGGAAAAACATTCAGTACTTC. Encoded protein: CASSQGKNIQYF.

This clone was counted between two and nine times. The chain recombines TRBV19 with TRBJ2-7; weak D call: TRBD1 (6 bases). CDR1 is LNHDA and CDR2 is SQIVND in the germline V gene (reference sequence). This CDR3 spans 15 amino acids. With 1 base removed from V and 5 bases from J, the gap between germline ends came to 15 bases. CDR3 amino acids: CASSIAQGLRDEQYF. The CDR3 nucleotides are TGTGCCAGTAGTATAGCGCAGGGGCTACGTGACGAGCAGTACTTC.

The chain recombines TRBV7-6 with TRBJ2-1, with 11 bases that match TRBD2. V was pared by 1 base and J by 9 bases, with 5 bases of the junction left unmatched. The germline CDR1 and CDR2 sequences are SGHVS and FNYEAQ. The CDR3 is 15 amino acids. CDR3 protein: CASSLEASGRSEQFF. The CDR3, as DNA: TGTGCCAGCAGCTTAGAGGCTAGCGGGAGGAGTGAGCAGTTCTTC.

The V and J genes are TRBV11-2 and TRBJ1-1; 7 bases are shared with TRBD1. Germline values: CDR1 SGHAT, CDR2 FQNNGV. The CDR3 sequence is 16 residues long. The V and J ends lost 2 bases and 4 bases, in that order; junction bases with no gene match: 10. CDR3 sequence reads: CASSLRTGALVTEAFF. CDR3 DNA sequence: TGTGCCAGCAGCTTAAGGACAGGAGCTTTGGTCACTGAAGCTTTCTTT.